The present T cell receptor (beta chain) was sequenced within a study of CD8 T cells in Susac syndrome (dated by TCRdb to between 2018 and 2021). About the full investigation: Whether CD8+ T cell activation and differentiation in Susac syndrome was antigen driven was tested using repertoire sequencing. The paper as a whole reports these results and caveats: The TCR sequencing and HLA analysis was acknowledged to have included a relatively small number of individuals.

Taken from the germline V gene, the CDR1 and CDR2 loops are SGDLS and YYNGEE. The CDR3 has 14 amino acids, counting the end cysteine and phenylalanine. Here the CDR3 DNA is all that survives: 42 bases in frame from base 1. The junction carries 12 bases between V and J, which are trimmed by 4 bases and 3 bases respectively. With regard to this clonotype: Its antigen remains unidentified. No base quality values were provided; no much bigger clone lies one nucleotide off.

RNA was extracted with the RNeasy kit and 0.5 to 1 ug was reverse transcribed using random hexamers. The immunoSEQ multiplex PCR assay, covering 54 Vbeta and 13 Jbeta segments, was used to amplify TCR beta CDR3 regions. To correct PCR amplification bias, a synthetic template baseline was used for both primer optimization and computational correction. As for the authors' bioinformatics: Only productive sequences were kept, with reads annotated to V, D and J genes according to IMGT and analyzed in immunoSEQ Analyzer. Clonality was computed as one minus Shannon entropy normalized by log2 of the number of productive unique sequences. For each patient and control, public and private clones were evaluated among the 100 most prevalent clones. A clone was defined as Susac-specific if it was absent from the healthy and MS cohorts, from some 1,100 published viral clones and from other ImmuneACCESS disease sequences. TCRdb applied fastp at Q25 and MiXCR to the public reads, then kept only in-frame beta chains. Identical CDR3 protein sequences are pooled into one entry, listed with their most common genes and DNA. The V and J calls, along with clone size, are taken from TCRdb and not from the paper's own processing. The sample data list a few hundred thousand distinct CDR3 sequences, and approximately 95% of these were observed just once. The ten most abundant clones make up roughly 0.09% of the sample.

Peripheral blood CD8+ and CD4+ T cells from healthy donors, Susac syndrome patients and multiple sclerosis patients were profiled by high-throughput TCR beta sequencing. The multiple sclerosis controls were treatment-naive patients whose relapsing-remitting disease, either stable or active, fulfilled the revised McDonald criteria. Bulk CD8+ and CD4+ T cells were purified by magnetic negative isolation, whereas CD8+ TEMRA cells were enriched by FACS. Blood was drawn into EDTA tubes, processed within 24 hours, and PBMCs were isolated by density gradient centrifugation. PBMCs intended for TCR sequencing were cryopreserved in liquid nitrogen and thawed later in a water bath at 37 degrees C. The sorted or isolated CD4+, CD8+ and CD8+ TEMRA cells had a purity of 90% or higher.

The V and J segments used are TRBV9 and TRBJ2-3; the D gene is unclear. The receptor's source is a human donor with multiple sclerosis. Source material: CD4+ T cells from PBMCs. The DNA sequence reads TGTGCCAGCAGCCCCCGGGCAGCTACAGATACGCAGTATTTT. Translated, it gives CASSPRAATDTQYF.